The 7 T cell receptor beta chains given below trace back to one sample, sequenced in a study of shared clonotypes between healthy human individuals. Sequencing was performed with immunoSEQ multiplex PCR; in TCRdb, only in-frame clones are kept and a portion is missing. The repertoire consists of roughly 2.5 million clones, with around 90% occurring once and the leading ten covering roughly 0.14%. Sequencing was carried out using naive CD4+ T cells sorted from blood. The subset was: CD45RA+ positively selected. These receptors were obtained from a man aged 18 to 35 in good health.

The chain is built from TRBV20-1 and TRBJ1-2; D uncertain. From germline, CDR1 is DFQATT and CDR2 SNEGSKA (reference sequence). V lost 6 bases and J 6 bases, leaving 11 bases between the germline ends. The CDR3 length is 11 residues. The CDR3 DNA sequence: TGCAGTGCGCCCGGCGGGGATGGCTACACCTTC. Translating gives CSAPGGDGYTF.

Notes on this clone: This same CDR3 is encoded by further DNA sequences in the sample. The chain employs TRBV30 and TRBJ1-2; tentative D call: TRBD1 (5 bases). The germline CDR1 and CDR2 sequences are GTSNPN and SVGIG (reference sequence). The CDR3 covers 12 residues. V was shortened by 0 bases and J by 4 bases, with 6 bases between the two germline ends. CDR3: CAWSVGAYGYTF. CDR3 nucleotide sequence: TGTGCCTGGAGTGTAGGGGCCTATGGCTACACCTTC.

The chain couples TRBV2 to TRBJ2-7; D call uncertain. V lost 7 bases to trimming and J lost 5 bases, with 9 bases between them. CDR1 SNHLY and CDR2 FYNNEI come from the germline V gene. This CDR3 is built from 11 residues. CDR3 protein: CASNMGHEQYF. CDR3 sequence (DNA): TGTGCCAGCAACATGGGCCACGAGCAGTACTTC.

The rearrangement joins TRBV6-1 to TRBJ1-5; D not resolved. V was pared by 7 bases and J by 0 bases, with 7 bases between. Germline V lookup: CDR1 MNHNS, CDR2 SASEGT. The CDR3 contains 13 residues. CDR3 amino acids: CASTEYSNQPQHF. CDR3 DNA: TGTGCCAGCACGGAGTATAGCAATCAGCCCCAGCATTTT.

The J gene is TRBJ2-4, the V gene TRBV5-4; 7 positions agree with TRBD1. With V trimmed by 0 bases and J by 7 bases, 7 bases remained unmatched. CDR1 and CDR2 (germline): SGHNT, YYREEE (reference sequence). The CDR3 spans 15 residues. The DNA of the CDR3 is TGTGCCAGCAGCTTGGCACAGGGGATCGGTAACATTCAGTACTTC. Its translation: CASSLAQGIGNIQYF.

The CDR3 DNA is TGTGCCAGCAGTGTCACGGGGCTTCCCCCCTACGAGCAGTACTTC. It translates to CASSVTGLPPYEQYF. This rearrangement joins TRBV6-1 to TRBJ2-7; perhaps D is TRBD1 or TRBD2 (5 bases each). The ends were cut back, 4 bases at V and 2 bases at J, with 15 bases in the middle. Per germline, CDR1 MNHNS and CDR2 SASEGT. There are 15 residues in the CDR3.

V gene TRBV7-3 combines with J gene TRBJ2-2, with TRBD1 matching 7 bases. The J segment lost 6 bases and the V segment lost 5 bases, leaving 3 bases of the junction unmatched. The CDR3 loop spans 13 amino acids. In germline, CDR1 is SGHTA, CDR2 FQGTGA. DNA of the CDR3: TGTGCCAGCAGCCCCGGACAGGCCGGGGAGCTGTTTTTT. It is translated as CASSPGQAGELFF.